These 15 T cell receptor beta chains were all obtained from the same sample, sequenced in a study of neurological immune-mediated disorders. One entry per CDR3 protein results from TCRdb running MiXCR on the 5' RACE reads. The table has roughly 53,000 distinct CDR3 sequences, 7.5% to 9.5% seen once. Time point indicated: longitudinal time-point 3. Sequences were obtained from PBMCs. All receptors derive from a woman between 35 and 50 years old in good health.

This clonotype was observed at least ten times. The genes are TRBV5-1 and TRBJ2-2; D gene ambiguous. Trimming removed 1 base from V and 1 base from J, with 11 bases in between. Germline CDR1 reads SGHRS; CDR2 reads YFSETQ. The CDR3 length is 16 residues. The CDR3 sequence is CASSLRQIMNTGELFF. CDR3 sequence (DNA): TGCGCCAGCAGCTTGAGGCAGATAATGAACACCGGGGAGCTGTTTTTT.

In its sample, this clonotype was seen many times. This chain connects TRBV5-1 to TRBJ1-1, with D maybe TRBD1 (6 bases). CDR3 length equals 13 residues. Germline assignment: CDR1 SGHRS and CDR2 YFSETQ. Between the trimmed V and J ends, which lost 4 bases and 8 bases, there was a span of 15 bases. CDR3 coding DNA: TGCGCCAGCAGCCCCGGACAGAGGATCGAAGCTTTCTTT. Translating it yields CASSPGQRIEAFF.

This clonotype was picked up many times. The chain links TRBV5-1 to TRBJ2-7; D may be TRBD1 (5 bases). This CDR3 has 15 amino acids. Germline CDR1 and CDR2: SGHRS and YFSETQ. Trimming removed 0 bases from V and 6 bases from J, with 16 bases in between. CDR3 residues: CASSLAAGNPLEQYF. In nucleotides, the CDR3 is TGCGCCAGCAGCTTGGCGGCAGGGAATCCTCTCGAGCAGTACTTC.

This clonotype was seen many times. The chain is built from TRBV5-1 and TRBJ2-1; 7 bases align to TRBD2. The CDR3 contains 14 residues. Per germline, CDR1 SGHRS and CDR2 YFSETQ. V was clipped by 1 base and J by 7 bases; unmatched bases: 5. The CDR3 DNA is TGCGCCAGCAGCTTGCAGACTAGCACGAATGAGCAGTTCTTC. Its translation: CASSLQTSTNEQFF.

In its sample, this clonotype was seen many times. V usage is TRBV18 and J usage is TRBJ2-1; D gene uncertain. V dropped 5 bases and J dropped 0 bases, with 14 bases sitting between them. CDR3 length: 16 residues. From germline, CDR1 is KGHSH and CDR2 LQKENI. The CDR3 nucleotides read TGTGCCAGCTCAAACCCGAATCAAGTCTCCTACAATGAGCAGTTCTTC. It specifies CASSNPNQVSYNEQFF.

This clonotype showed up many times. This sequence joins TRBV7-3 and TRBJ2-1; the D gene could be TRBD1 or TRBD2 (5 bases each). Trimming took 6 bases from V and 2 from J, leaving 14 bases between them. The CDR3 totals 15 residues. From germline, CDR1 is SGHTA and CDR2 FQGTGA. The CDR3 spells CASRQDASPYNEQFF. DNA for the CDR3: TGTGCCAGCAGACAGGACGCTAGCCCCTACAATGAGCAGTTCTTC.

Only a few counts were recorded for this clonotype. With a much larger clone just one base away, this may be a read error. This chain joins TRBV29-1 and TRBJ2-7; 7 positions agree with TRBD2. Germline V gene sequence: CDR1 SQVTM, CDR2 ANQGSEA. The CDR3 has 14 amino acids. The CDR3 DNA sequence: TGCAGCGTTGACAATGGACTAGACGGCTACGAGCCGTACTTC. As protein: CSVDNGLDGYEPYF.

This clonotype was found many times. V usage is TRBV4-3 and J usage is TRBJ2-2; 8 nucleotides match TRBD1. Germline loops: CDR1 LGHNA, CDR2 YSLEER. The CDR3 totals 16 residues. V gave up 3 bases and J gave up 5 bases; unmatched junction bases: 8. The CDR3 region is CASSHPDRAGTGELFF. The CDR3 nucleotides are TGCGCCAGCAGCCATCCGGACAGGGCGGGGACCGGGGAGCTGTTTTTT.

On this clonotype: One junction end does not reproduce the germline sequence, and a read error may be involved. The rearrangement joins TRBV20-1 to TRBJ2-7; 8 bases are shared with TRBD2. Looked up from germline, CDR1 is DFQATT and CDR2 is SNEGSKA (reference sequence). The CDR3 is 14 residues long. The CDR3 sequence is CSARWREVTYEQNF. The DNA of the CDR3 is TGCAGTGCTAGATGGCGGGAGGTAACCTACGAGCAGAACTTC.

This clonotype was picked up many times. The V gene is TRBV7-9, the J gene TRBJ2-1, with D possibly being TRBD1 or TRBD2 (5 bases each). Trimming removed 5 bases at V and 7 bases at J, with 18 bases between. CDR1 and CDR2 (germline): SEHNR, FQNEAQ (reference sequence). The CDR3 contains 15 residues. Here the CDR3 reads CASSRAGSTTNEQFF. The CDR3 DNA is TGTGCCAGCAGCCGGGCAGGGAGTACTACTAATGAGCAGTTCTTC.

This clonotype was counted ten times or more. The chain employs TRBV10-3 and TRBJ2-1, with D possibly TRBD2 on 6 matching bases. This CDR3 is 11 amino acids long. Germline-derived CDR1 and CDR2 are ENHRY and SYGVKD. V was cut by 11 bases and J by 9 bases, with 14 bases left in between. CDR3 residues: CASRTGGEQFF. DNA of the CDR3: TGTGCCTCCCGGACCGGGGGTGAGCAGTTCTTC.

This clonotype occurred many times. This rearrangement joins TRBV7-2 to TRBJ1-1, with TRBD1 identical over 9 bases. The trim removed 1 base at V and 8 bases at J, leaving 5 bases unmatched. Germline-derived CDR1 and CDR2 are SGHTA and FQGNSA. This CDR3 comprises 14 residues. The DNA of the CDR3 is TGTGCCAGCAGCTTAGAGCCTGGGACAGGGGAAGCTTTCTTT. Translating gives CASSLEPGTGEAFF. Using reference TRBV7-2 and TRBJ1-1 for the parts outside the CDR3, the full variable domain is GAGVSQSPSNKVTEKGKDVELRCDPISGHTALYWYRQSLGQGLEFLIYFQGNSAPDKSGLPSDRFSAERTGGSVSTLTIQRTQQEDSAVYLCASSLEPGTGEAFFGQGTRLTVV.

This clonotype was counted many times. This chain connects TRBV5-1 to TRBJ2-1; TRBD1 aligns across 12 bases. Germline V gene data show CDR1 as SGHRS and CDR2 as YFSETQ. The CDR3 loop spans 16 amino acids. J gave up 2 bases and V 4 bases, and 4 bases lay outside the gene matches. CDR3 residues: CASSGGTGGPYNEQFF. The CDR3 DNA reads TGCGCCAGCAGCGGCGGGACAGGGGGCCCCTACAATGAGCAGTTCTTC.

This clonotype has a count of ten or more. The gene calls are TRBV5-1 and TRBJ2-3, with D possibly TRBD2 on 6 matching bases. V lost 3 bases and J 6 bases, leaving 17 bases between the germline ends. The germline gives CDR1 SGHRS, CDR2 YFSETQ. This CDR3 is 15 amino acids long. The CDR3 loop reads CASSSLSGRADTQYF. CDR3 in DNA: TGCGCCAGCAGCTCCCTGAGCGGGCGTGCGGATACGCAGTATTTT.

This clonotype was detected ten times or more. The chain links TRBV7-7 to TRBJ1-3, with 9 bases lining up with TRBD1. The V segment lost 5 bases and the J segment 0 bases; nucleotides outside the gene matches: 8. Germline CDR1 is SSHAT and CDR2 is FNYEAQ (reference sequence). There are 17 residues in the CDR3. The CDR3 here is CASSPGQGSSSGNTIYF. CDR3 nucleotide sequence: TGTGCCAGCAGCCCGGGACAGGGATCGAGCTCTGGAAACACCATATATTTT.